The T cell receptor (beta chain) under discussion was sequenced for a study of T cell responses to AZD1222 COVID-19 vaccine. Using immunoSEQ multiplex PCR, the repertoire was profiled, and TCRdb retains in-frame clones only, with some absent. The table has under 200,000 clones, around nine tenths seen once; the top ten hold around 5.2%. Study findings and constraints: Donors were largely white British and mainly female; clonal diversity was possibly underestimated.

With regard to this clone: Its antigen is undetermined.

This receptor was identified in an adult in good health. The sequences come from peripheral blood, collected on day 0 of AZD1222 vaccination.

Here the CDR3 DNA reads TGTGCCAGCAGTATGGGGGGGCCTCAGTCTAATGAAAAACTGTTTTTT. Protein sequence: CASSMGGPQSNEKLFF. V gene TRBV28 combines with J gene TRBJ1-4, with D possibly TRBD1 on 6 matching bases. In germline, CDR1 is MDHEN, CDR2 SYDVKM. This CDR3 is built from 16 residues. Trimming took 5 bases from V and 3 from J, leaving 16 bases between them. Full variable domain (missing parts from reference TRBV28 and TRBJ1-4): DVKVTQSSRYLVKRTGEKVFLECVQDMDHENMFWYRQDPGLGLRLIYFSYDVKMKEKGDIPEGYSVSREKKERFSLILESASTNQTSMYLCASSMGGPQSNEKLFFGSGTQLSVL.